The clone carrying this T cell receptor (beta chain) appeared many times. This sample is drawn from a study of HIV-infected children after antiretroviral therapy interruption. Study summary: EBV and CMV exposure was recorded in most children. In continuous treatment, analyzed samples were from weeks 0, 48 and 150.

Looked up from germline, CDR1 is MNHEY and CDR2 is SVGAGI. This CDR3 spans 15 amino acids. Between the trimmed V and J ends, which lost 6 bases and 0 bases, there was a span of 12 bases. Treatment indicated: PENTA 11 planned treatment interruption arm or continuous ART arm. At least 24 weeks of at least three-drug ART, in children 2 to 15 years. Unique molecular identifiers were included in an RNA-based 3' RACE TCR library. Using its own MiXCR run on the 3' RACE reads, TCRdb lists one record per CDR3 protein. Among about 46,000 distinct CDR3 sequences, approximately 4% were seen once, and the ten largest hold approximately 0.7%.

The chain uses TRBV6-5 and TRBJ2-1; D may be TRBD1 (5 bases). This clonotype was obtained from a pool of human donors with HIV. The sequencing used CD45RA+ CD4+ T cells from PBMCs, pooled from several time points, collected from a donor given antiretroviral therapy, either interrupted or continuous. The subset here: naive CD4+ CD45RA+ CD45RO- T cells. For the CDR3, the DNA is TGTGCCAGCAGCCCAAGACAGAGCTCCTACAATGAGCAGTTCTTC. It encodes CASSPRQSSYNEQFF.